These 27 T cell receptor beta chains were all obtained from the same sample, sequenced in a study of OX40 agonist ivuxolimab in advanced cancers. Assay: immunoSEQ multiplex PCR; the TCRdb copy retains only in-frame clones and omits some. The table shows over 30,000 clones, with 88% occurring only once. Here the sequenced sample was CD4+ or CD8+ T cells sorted from blood, taken in a trial of the OX40 agonist ivuxolimab. All receptors come from an adult with an advanced solid tumor such as melanoma, head and neck, liver or kidney cancer.

The chain has TRBV6-1 and TRBJ2-7; 7 bases map to TRBD1. J gave up 0 bases and V 5 bases, and 7 bases lay outside the gene matches. This CDR3 has 15 residues. Germline V gene data show CDR1 as MNHNS and CDR2 as SASEGT. CDR3 bases: TGTGCCAGCAGTACCCAGGACAGGTTCTCCTACGAGCAGTACTTC. Translated: CASSTQDRFSYEQYF.

By share, this clone counts as medium-sized (0.01 to 0.1%). The chain carries TRBV16 and TRBJ1-2; maybe TRBD1 (5 bases). The CDR3 is 13 amino acids. Germline V gives CDR1 KGHSY, CDR2 FQNENV. Trimming shortened V by 4 bases and J by 4 bases, and 10 bases separated the two germline ends. This CDR3 is CASSRDRTYGYTF. The CDR3 bases are TGTGCCAGCAGCCGGGACCGGACCTATGGCTACACCTTC.

The genes are TRBV18 and TRBJ2-7; a possible D gene is TRBD2 (7 bases). Per germline, CDR1 KGHSH and CDR2 LQKENI. The CDR3 loop spans 15 amino acids. V lost 3 bases to trimming and J lost 6 bases, with 18 bases between them. The DNA for the CDR3 is TGTGCCAGCTCACCGGGAGGGGGGATAGGCGTCGAGCAGTACTTC. This codes for CASSPGGGIGVEQYF.

The chain links TRBV28 to TRBJ2-7; the D is unclear. Germline V gives CDR1 MDHEN, CDR2 SYDVKM. V gave up 7 bases and J gave up 5 bases, with 9 bases separating them. The CDR3 totals 11 residues. The CDR3: CASTSMDEQYF. Here the CDR3 DNA reads TGTGCCAGCACCTCCATGGACGAGCAGTACTTC. The full variable domain, rest sourced from reference TRBV28 and TRBJ2-7, is DVKVTQSSRYLVKRTGEKVFLECVQDMDHENMFWYRQDPGLGLRLIYFSYDVKMKEKGDIPEGYSVSREKKERFSLILESASTNQTSMYLCASTSMDEQYFGPGTRLTVT.

The V gene is TRBV2, the J gene TRBJ1-5; no clear D. Germline V gene data show CDR1 as SNHLY and CDR2 as FYNNEI. The CDR3 sequence is 15 residues long. V shed 7 bases and J shed 6 bases, with 19 bases lying between them. The CDR3 spells CASTAGGPSRQPQHF. CDR3 in DNA: TGTGCCAGCACCGCCGGCGGACCGAGTCGTCAGCCCCAGCATTTT.

The rearrangement links TRBV7-9 to TRBJ2-3; D might be TRBD1 (6 bases). Germline V lookup: CDR1 SEHNR, CDR2 FQNEAQ (reference sequence). Trimming took off 8 bases at V and 5 bases at J, with 11 bases between the two ends. The CDR3 extends over 12 amino acids. CDR3 loop: CASGSGVDTQYF. DNA for the CDR3: TGTGCCAGCGGGTCAGGGGTAGATACGCAGTATTTT.

On this clone: In this CDR3 the conserved last residue, phenylalanine or tryptophan, is missing, so a read error is likely. Because the CDR3's place on the DNA is in doubt, the DNA is left out and the CDR3 is given as listed by TCRdb. V and J are TRBV5-8 and TRBJ2-7. The CDR3 spans 8 residues, counting both ends. Germline lookup yields CDR1 SGHTS and CDR2 YDEGEE. CDR3 residues: CASSSVGI.

J is TRBJ2-2 and V is TRBV18, with D perhaps matching TRBD2 (6 bases). In germline, CDR1 is KGHSH, CDR2 LQKENI. V was trimmed by 5 bases and J by 4 bases, leaving 14 bases between them. CDR3 length equals 15 residues. The CDR3 loop is CASSALAGPTGELFF. The CDR3 nucleotides read TGTGCCAGCTCAGCCCTGGCGGGACCCACCGGGGAGCTGTTTTTT. Variable domain in full (rest from reference TRBV18 and TRBJ2-2): NAGVMQNPRHLVRRRGQEARLRCSPMKGHSHVYWYRQLPEEGLKFMVYLQKENIIDESGMPKERFSAEFPKEGPSILRIQQVVRGDSAAYFCASSALAGPTGELFFGEGSRLTVL.

This chain joins TRBV5-1 and TRBJ2-2; TRBD1 aligns across 7 bases. The germline V gene has CDR1 SGHRS and CDR2 YFSETQ. V shed 0 bases and J 2 bases; nucleotides not matched to a gene: 4. This CDR3 is 16 amino acids long. The DNA for the CDR3 is TGCGCCAGCAGCTTGGCAGGGACAGCCAACACCGGGGAGCTGTTTTTT. Residues: CASSLAGTANTGELFF.

V is TRBV18 and J is TRBJ2-3, with no clear D. This CDR3 region has 13 residues. The V and J ends lost 3 bases and 2 bases respectively, with 6 bases between them. Germline lookup yields CDR1 KGHSH and CDR2 LQKENI. CDR3: CASSPRTTDTQYF. The CDR3 region has the DNA TGTGCCAGCTCACCTAGGACCACAGATACGCAGTATTTT. Supplemented by reference TRBV18 and TRBJ2-3, the full variable domain reads NAGVMQNPRHLVRRRGQEARLRCSPMKGHSHVYWYRQLPEEGLKFMVYLQKENIIDESGMPKERFSAEFPKEGPSILRIQQVVRGDSAAYFCASSPRTTDTQYFGPGTRLTVL.

The V gene is TRBV4-1, the J gene TRBJ2-1, with TRBD2 as a possible D gene (6 bases). V was clipped by 6 bases and J by 1 base, with 16 bases between them. Germline V gene sequence: CDR1 MGHRA, CDR2 YSYEKL. The CDR3 runs to 16 residues. DNA for the CDR3: TGCGCCAGCAGGCGCATAGCGGAGAAATCCTACAATGAGCAGTTCTTC. Translation: CASRRIAEKSYNEQFF.

V usage is TRBV6-1 and J usage is TRBJ1-2; perhaps TRBD1 as D (6 bases). Germline values: CDR1 MNHNS, CDR2 SASEGT. The CDR3 loop spans 14 amino acids. Trimming took 7 bases from V and 5 from J, leaving 17 bases between them. The CDR3 loop reads CASTVGGTSYGYTF. CDR3 bases: TGTGCCAGCACGGTCGGGGGCACTAGTTATGGCTACACCTTC.

This chain connects TRBV7-2 to TRBJ2-3; TRBD2 aligns across 9 bases. Per germline, CDR1 SGHTA and CDR2 FQGNSA. This CDR3 region has 18 residues. The V gene end was trimmed by 7 bases and the J gene end by 3 bases; junction bases not matched to a gene: 17. The CDR3, as DNA: TGTGCCAGCACGAAGGGGGCTAGCGGGGCGCTAAGGACAGATACGCAGTATTTT. Translated, it gives CASTKGASGALRTDTQYF.

This clone was observed a single time. The chain uses TRBV7-2 and TRBJ1-3; D gene uncertain. CDR1 is SGHTA, CDR2 FQGNSA, per germline. The CDR3 sequence is 15 residues long. V was trimmed by 4 bases and J by 7 bases, leaving 17 bases between them. The CDR3 loop reads CASSSLRLRGNTIYF. The CDR3 DNA is TGTGCCAGCAGCTCACTCAGGCTGAGAGGGAACACCATATATTTT.

This chain uses TRBV10-3 with TRBJ1-1; tentative D call: TRBD1 (6 bases). In germline, CDR1 is ENHRY, CDR2 SYGVKD. V was pared by 6 bases and J by 8 bases, with 10 bases between. The CDR3 is 11 residues long. The CDR3 sequence: CAIRGDIEAFF. Written as DNA, the CDR3 is TGTGCCATCAGGGGGGACATCGAAGCTTTCTTT.

The J gene is TRBJ2-7, the V gene TRBV27; 8 bases match TRBD1. Trimming at V came to 6 bases and at J to 3 bases, leaving 10 bases not matched to a gene. The germline V gene has CDR1 MNHEY and CDR2 SMNVEV (reference sequence). The CDR3 totals 15 residues. The CDR3 reads CASRELGQAVYEQYF. CDR3 sequence (DNA): TGTGCCAGCAGAGAACTGGGACAGGCGGTCTACGAGCAGTACTTC.

This chain links TRBV18 with TRBJ2-7; no clear D. CDR3 length: 14 residues. In germline, CDR1 is KGHSH, CDR2 LQKENI. Trimming pared 1 base from V and 3 bases from J, leaving 10 bases between. DNA for the CDR3: TGTGCCAGCTCACCACTCAAGTCCCTCTACGAGCAGTACTTC. It codes for CASSPLKSLYEQYF.

The chain is built from TRBV6-1 and TRBJ1-1; a possible D gene is TRBD1 (5 bases). This CDR3 is 17 amino acids long. Looked up from germline, CDR1 is MNHNS and CDR2 is SASEGT. Trimming took off 4 bases at V and 1 base at J, with 19 bases between the two ends. The CDR3 DNA is TGTGCCAGCAGTGCAACAATAGGGACGGCAGAGAACACTGAAGCTTTCTTT. Its protein product is CASSATIGTAENTEAFF.

The chain is built from TRBV19 and TRBJ2-2; 8 bases line up with TRBD1. From germline, CDR1 is LNHDA and CDR2 SQIVND (reference sequence). Trimming at V came to 6 bases and at J to 0 bases, leaving 3 bases not matched to a gene. This CDR3 region has 15 residues. The CDR3 loop is CASRIQGANTGELFF. Written as DNA, the CDR3 is TGTGCCAGTAGAATACAGGGGGCGAACACCGGGGAGCTGTTTTTT.

The gene calls are TRBV9 and TRBJ2-2; D remains unclear. The CDR3 contains 15 residues. Germline V gives CDR1 SGDLS, CDR2 YYNGEE. Deletions cut 6 bases from V and 2 bases from J, with 14 bases between. This CDR3 reads CASTRNYANTGELFF. Here the CDR3 DNA reads TGTGCCAGCACCCGCAACTACGCTAACACCGGGGAGCTGTTTTTT.

This clone was recorded a few times. The V gene is TRBV6-1, the J gene TRBJ1-1; possibly TRBD1 for D (6 bases). The germline V gene has CDR1 MNHNS and CDR2 SASEGT. Trimming removed 2 bases from V and 1 base from J, with 17 bases in between. This CDR3 is 17 amino acids long. The CDR3 DNA sequence: TGTGCCAGCAGTGAAAATCCAGGAGGGGGTACGAACACTGAAGCTTTCTTT. Encoded protein: CASSENPGGGTNTEAFF.

The V gene is TRBV7-2, the J gene TRBJ1-5; the D is unclear. V lost 2 bases to trimming and J lost 7 bases, with 6 bases between them. CDR1 is SGHTA, CDR2 FQGNSA, per germline. The CDR3 has 12 residues. The CDR3 spells CASSLTHQPQHF. The CDR3 nucleotides read TGTGCCAGCAGCTTAACACACCAGCCCCAGCATTTT.

The sample holds one count of this clone. The chain joins TRBV29-1 to TRBJ2-7, with D hard to call. This CDR3 has 12 residues. Trimming removed 4 bases at V and 3 bases at J, with 10 bases between. The germline CDR1 and CDR2 sequences are SQVTM and ANQGSEA. CDR3 protein: CSVGEARYEQYF. CDR3 nucleotides: TGCAGCGTTGGTGAGGCTCGCTACGAGCAGTACTTC.

The CDR3 region has the DNA TGTGCCAGCAGCCCAGGGGACGAAGATCAGCCCCAGCATTTT. This translates into CASSPGDEDQPQHF. V is TRBV5-8 and J is TRBJ1-5; maybe TRBD1 (6 bases). The CDR3 has 14 amino acids. The germline gives CDR1 SGHTS, CDR2 YDEGEE. V was cut by 4 bases and J by 5 bases, with 13 bases left in between.

V gene TRBV28 combines with J gene TRBJ1-2; TRBD1 aligns across 9 bases. The CDR3 has 14 amino acids. Trimming removed 5 bases from V and 7 bases from J; junction bases left unmatched: 8. CDR1 and CDR2 (germline): MDHEN, SYDVKM. The CDR3 here is CASSTRDRVAGYTF. The CDR3 DNA reads TGTGCCAGCAGTACCCGGGACAGGGTTGCTGGCTACACCTTC.

This chain uses TRBV6-1 with TRBJ2-2; TRBD2 matches 7 bases. The CDR3 sequence is 14 residues long. The germline CDR1 and CDR2 sequences are MNHNS and SASEGT. V gave up 6 bases and J gave up 4 bases; unmatched junction bases: 5. The CDR3 protein is CASRGRAGTGELFF. For the CDR3, the DNA is TGTGCCAGCAGGGGGAGGGCCGGCACCGGGGAGCTGTTTTTT.

The sample holds one count of this clone. The gene calls are TRBV7-8 and TRBJ1-2; no firm D call. V was pared by 8 bases and J by 5 bases, with 15 bases between. The CDR3 loop spans 13 amino acids. CDR1 and CDR2 (germline): SGHVS, FQNEAQ. The CDR3 loop reads CASASTEFYGYTF. CDR3 in DNA: TGTGCCAGCGCCTCCACAGAATTTTATGGCTACACCTTC. Full variable domain (outside the CDR3, taken from reference TRBV7-8 and TRBJ1-2): GAGVSQSPRYKVAKRGQDVALRCDPISGHVSLFWYQQALGQGPEFLTYFQNEAQLDKSGLPSDRFFAERPEGSVSTLKIQRTQQEDSAVYLCASASTEFYGYTFGSGTRLTVV.